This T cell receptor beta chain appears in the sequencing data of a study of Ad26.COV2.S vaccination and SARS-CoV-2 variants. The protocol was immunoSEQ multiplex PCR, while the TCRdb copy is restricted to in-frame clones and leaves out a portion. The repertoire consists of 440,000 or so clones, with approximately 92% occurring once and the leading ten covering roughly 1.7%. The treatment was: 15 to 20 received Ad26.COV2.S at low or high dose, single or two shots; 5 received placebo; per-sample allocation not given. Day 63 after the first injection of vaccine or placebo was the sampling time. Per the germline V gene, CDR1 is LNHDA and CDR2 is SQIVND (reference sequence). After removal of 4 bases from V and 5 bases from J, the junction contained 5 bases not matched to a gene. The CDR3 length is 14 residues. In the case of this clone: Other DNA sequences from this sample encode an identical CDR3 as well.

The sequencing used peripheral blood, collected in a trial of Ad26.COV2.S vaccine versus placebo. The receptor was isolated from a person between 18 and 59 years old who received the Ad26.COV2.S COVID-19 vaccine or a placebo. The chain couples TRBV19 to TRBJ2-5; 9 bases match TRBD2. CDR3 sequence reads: CASSSGGAGETQYF. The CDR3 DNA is TGTGCCAGTAGTAGCGGGGGGGCGGGTGAGACCCAGTACTTC.